The T cell receptor (beta chain) under discussion was sequenced for a study of T cell responses to AZD1222 COVID-19 vaccine. Sequencing was performed with immunoSEQ multiplex PCR; in TCRdb, only in-frame clones are kept and a portion is missing. The data hold about 150,000 clones, with approximately 89% observed a single time. Findings and limits, study-wide: Researchers took repertoire samples only after the peak T cell response had come. Mostly white British, mostly female donors; authors suggested clonal diversity may be underestimated.

The CDR3 extends over 14 amino acids. Germline lookup yields CDR1 SEHNR and CDR2 FQNEAQ (reference sequence). V was cut by 5 bases and J by 6 bases, with 14 bases left in between. With respect to this clone: The antigen is unknown.

The TCR sequence derives from an adult in good health. The chain recombines TRBV7-9 with TRBJ2-1; D may be TRBD2 (7 bases). Sequencing was performed on peripheral blood, taken on day 0 of MenACWY control vaccination. The CDR3, as DNA: TGTGCCAGCAGCCTACACGGGGGGCCCAATGAGCAGTTCTTC. Translated, it gives CASSLHGGPNEQFF.